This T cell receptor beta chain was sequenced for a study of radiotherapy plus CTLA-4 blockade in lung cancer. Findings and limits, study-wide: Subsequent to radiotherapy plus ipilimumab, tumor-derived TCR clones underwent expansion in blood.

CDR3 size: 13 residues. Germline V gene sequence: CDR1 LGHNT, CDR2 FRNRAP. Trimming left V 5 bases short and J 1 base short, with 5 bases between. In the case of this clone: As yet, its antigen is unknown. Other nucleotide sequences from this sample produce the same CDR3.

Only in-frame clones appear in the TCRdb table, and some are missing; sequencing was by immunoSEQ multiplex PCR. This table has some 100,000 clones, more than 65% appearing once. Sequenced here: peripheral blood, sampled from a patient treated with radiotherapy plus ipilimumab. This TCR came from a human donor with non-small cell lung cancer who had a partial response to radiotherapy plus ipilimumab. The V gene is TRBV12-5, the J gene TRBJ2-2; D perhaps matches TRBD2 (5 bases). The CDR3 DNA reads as TGTGCTAGTGGTCGGGAGAACACCGGGGAGCTGTTTTTT. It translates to CASGRENTGELFF. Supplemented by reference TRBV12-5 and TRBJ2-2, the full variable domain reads DARVTQTPRHKVTEMGQEVTMRCQPILGHNTVFWYRQTMMQGLELLAYFRNRAPLDDSGMPKDRFSAEMPDATLATLKIQPSEPRDSAVYFCASGRENTGELFFGEGSRLTVL.